The following is a TCR beta chain sequence with its context. Its specificity is not known. In germline, CDR1 is SQVTM, CDR2 ANQGSEA. The CDR3 is 13 amino acids. V was clipped by 3 bases and J by 5 bases, with 13 bases between them. Use of 60 Vbeta and 13 Jbeta primers characterized the PCR. Libraries were prepared by immunoSEQ multiplex PCR; TCRdb keeps only in-frame clonotypes and omits some of them. The listing contains about 190,000 clones. These data originate in a study of cytomegalovirus exposure and HLA in healthy donors. Study in general: Early released data had tens of millions of unique TCRs, all coming from HLA-typed donors. Study-level findings and limits: Later work showed greater clonal expansion in HLA-associated TCR beta chains than in equally common others.

The chain links TRBV29-1 to TRBJ1-1; D not certain. Sequencing was done on a sample of PBMCs. This clonotype originated in a man in his thirties or forties in good health and CMV-seronegative. CDR3 loop: CSVEVGVITEAFF. In nucleotides, the CDR3 is TGCAGCGTTGAGGTCGGGGTGATAACTGAAGCTTTCTTT.